The present TCR beta chain was sequenced within a study of shared clonotypes between healthy human individuals. Measured with immunoSEQ multiplex PCR; TCRdb has only the in-frame clones, and not every one. The sample shows 490,000 or so clones, 70% to 80% of them seen only once. This clone showed up just once. The V gene end was trimmed by 0 bases and the J gene end by 0 bases; junction bases not matched to a gene: 3. CDR1 SGDLS and CDR2 YYNGEE come from the germline V gene. CDR3 size: 16 residues. The sequenced sample was PBMCs. This TCR was sampled from a woman aged 40 to 50 in good health. Some clones in this sample may be carry-over from other donors' samples. The chain has TRBV9 and TRBJ1-3; 7 positions agree with TRBD1. The DNA of the CDR3 is TGTGCCAGCAGCGTAGCCACAGGGGCCTCTGGAAACACCATATATTTT. Translating it yields CASSVATGASGNTIYF.